The clone carrying this TCR beta chain has ten or more counts. This library used around 400 ng RNA and molecular barcoded adaptors spanning alpha/delta and beta/gamma chains. TCRdb processed the reads anew with MiXCR; each CDR3 protein has one entry. The sample contains 39,000 or so distinct CDR3 sequences, around an eighth of which appear only once. The sample is drawn from a study of read filtering for tumor transcriptome and immune sequencing. V dropped 0 bases and J dropped 3 bases, with 9 bases sitting between them. Germline V lookup: CDR1 SQVTM, CDR2 ANQGSEA. The CDR3 consists of 13 residues. The chain has TRBV29-1 and TRBJ2-7; D not resolved. Material for sequencing was a population of CD138-negative cells sorted from bone marrow. The source of this sequence is a donor aged 40 or over with multiple myeloma. DNA for the CDR3: TGCAGCGTTGAAGACAGTCTATTCTACGAGCAGTACTTC. Its protein is CSVEDSLFYEQYF.